The 9 T cell receptor beta chains reported below all come from one sample, sequenced in a study of response to subunit inactivated influenza vaccine. MiXCR, applied by TCRdb to the RT-PCR reads, yields one record per CDR3 protein. This sample yields roughly 700,000 distinct CDR3 sequences, of which around a sixth are seen a single time; around a tenth belongs to the top ten. Sequencing used PBMCs from blood, obtained approximately 12 days after vaccination. These receptors originate from a man aged 50-59 years who received an inactivated influenza vaccine.

This chain links TRBV7-2 with TRBJ1-1; 7 nucleotides align to TRBD1. The germline gives CDR1 SGHTA, CDR2 FQGNSA. Germline trimming cut 1 base from V and 7 bases from J; bases unmatched to any gene: 6. This CDR3 spans 14 amino acids. In DNA form, the CDR3 reads TGTGCCAGCAGCTTAGACAGGGGAACGGGTGAAGCTTTCTTT. Protein product: CASSLDRGTGEAFF.

The chain recombines TRBV20-1 with TRBJ2-1; D may be TRBD1 (8 bases). The V end lost 6 bases, the J end lost 9 bases, and 18 bases lay between the germline ends. Per germline, CDR1 DFQATT and CDR2 SNEGSKA (reference sequence). The CDR3 has 13 amino acids. The CDR3 DNA reads TGCAGTGCCCGGGGGGCAGGGGGCCTTGAGCAGTTCTTC. This gives the protein CSARGAGGLEQFF.

The V call is TRBV7-2, the J call TRBJ1-6; D is unclear. The CDR3 totals 14 residues. Trimming took off 5 bases at V and 4 bases at J, with 9 bases between the two ends. The V gene's germline CDR1 is SGHTA and CDR2 FQGNSA. DNA of the CDR3: TGTGCCAGCAGCGCGGGGTGGTATAATTCACCCCTCCACTTT. It is translated as CASSAGWYNSPLHF.

V gene TRBV15 combines with J gene TRBJ2-1, with D perhaps TRBD2 (5 bases). The CDR3 consists of 14 residues. Germline V gene data show CDR1 as LNHNV and CDR2 as YYDKDF (reference sequence). V lost 8 bases and J lost 2, with 13 bases in between. In DNA, the CDR3 is TGTGCCACCCAAGGACTTTCGCCCTACAATGAGCAGTTCTTC. Its translation: CATQGLSPYNEQFF.

This clonotype was found a few times. Written as DNA, the CDR3 is TGTGCCAGCCGCGTACCGGGACAGGGGATGAATGAGCAGTTCTTC. Protein: CASRVPGQGMNEQFF. The chain uses TRBV28 and TRBJ2-1; the match to TRBD1 covers 10 bases. The V gene's germline CDR1 is MDHEN and CDR2 SYDVKM. This CDR3 region has 15 residues. V shed 8 bases, J shed 7 bases, and the junction held 11 bases outside the gene matches.

This clonotype was observed a few times. The rearrangement uses TRBV12-3 or TRBV12-4 and TRBJ1-2; no clear D gene. Trimming took off 3 bases at V and 3 bases at J, with 8 bases between the two ends. CDR3 length equals 13 residues. The DNA of the CDR3 is TGTGCCAGCAGTTTCCGGTCCCACTATGGCTACACCTTC. Translating gives CASSFRSHYGYTF.

The table lists this clonotype with a few counts. The J gene is TRBJ2-7, the V gene TRBV12-3 or TRBV12-4; D could derive from TRBD1 or TRBD2 (5 bases each). Trimming stripped 8 bases from V and 1 base from J, with 15 bases between. This CDR3 has 14 amino acids. CDR3 region: CASSGTVVSYEQYF. Written as DNA, the CDR3 is TGTGCCAGCTCTGGGACGGTTGTGTCCTACGAGCAGTACTTC.

This chain connects TRBV14 to TRBJ2-1, with 13 bases fitting TRBD2. Germline CDR1 is SGHDN and CDR2 is FVKESK. The CDR3 sequence is 13 residues long. V lost 4 bases and J lost 16; bases outside the gene matches: 7. CDR3: CASSPGLAGPEFF. In nucleotides, the CDR3 is TGTGCCAGCAGCCCGGGACTAGCGGGACCGGAATTCTTC.

V gene TRBV15 combines with J gene TRBJ2-7, with TRBD1 as a possible D gene (6 bases). V lost 0 bases, J lost 2 bases, and 14 bases lay in between. This CDR3 is built from 16 residues. The germline V gene encodes CDR1 LNHNV and CDR2 YYDKDF (reference sequence). CDR3 loop: CATSRDFGQIPYEQYF. In DNA form, the CDR3 reads TGTGCCACCAGCAGAGATTTCGGACAGATTCCCTACGAGCAGTACTTC.